A single sample gave rise to the 3 T cell receptor beta chains below, sequenced in a study of regulatory T cells in long-lasting Graves disease. The time point was: persistent/refractory GD, antithyroid drugs over 5 years with positive TRAb. PBMC RNA served as the TCR library source. Libraries of TCR beta came from iRepertoire HTBI primers plus Arm-PCR of CDR3 regions. TCRdb used MiXCR to reprocess the multiplex PCR reads, holding one entry per CDR3 protein. This repertoire shows around 430,000 distinct CDR3 sequences, approximately 23% found once; its top ten account for around 13%. This specimen was peripheral blood mononuclear cells (PBMCs), taken when the disease was refractory, from a patient treated with antithyroid drugs. The receptors originated from a female donor with Graves disease.

This clonotype was counted many times. J is TRBJ1-5 and V is TRBV12-3 or TRBV12-4; D gene uncertain. The V end was cut by 3 bases, the J end by 4 bases, with 10 bases between. The CDR3 consists of 14 residues. The CDR3 loop reads CASSFRAGNQPQHF. CDR3 nucleotide sequence: TGTGCCAGCAGTTTTCGAGCGGGGAATCAGCCCCAGCATTTT.

This clonotype was seen many times. V is TRBV28 and J is TRBJ2-7; either TRBD1 or TRBD2 may supply D (5 bases each). CDR1 and CDR2 from the germline V gene are MDHEN and SYDVKM. The germline V and J ends were trimmed by 7 bases and 3 bases, with 10 bases remaining between them. The CDR3 sequence is 12 residues long. Here the CDR3 reads CASTRDDYEQYF. The CDR3 DNA reads TGTGCCAGCACGAGGGACGACTACGAGCAGTACTTC. The whole variable domain, remainder taken from reference TRBV28 and TRBJ2-7, is DVKVTQSSRYLVKRTGEKVFLECVQDMDHENMFWYRQDPGLGLRLIYFSYDVKMKEKGDIPEGYSVSREKKERFSLILESASTNQTSMYLCASTRDDYEQYFGPGTRLTVT.

This clonotype was recorded at least ten times. The chain links TRBV28 to TRBJ2-7; D is possibly TRBD1 (7 bases). V was pared by 3 bases and J by 0 bases, with 12 bases between. This CDR3 is built from 15 residues. CDR1 is MDHEN and CDR2 is SYDVKM in the germline V gene. CDR3 coding DNA: TGTGCCAGCAGTTTGACAGGGAGGTTCTCCTACGAGCAGTACTTC. This encodes CASSLTGRFSYEQYF.